This T cell receptor (beta chain) is drawn from a study of identical twins. Study outcomes and limitations: Out-of-frame alpha sequences shared by twins showed excess low generation probability.

J lost 4 bases, V lost 6 bases, and 10 bases had no gene match. The germline gives CDR1 PRHDT, CDR2 FYEKMQ (reference sequence). CDR3 size: 15 residues. A universal primer site was incorporated via template switching, and the cDNA contained unique molecular identifiers. TCRdb re-called the 5' RACE reads through MiXCR, storing one row per CDR3 protein. This repertoire shows some 590,000 distinct CDR3 sequences, roughly 9.9% found once; its top ten account for roughly 3.2%. This clonotype showed up many times. Its antigen is unknown. These data also formed part of another study, on yellow fever vaccine responses in identical twins.

This chain links TRBV13 with TRBJ2-7; 9 nucleotides match TRBD1. The receptor was derived from a woman between 18 and 29 years old in good health. Material: PBMCs. The CDR3 reads CASRLQGAFGYEQYF. As DNA, the CDR3 is TGTGCCAGCAGACTACAGGGGGCCTTCGGTTACGAGCAGTACTTC.